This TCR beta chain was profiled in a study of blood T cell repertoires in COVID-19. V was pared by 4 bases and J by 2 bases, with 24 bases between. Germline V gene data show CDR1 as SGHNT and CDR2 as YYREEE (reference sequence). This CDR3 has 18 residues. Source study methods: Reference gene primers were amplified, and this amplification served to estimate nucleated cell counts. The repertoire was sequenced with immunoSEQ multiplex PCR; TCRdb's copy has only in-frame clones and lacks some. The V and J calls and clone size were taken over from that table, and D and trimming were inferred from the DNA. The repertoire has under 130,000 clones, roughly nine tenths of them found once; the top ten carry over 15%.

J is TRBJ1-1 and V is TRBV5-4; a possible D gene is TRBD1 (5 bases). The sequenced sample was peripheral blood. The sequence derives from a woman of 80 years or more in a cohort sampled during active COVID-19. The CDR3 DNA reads TGTGCCAGCAGCCCGGTGACGGGGGGAGGCAATGCTAACACTGAAGCTTTCTTT. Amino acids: CASSPVTGGGNANTEAFF.